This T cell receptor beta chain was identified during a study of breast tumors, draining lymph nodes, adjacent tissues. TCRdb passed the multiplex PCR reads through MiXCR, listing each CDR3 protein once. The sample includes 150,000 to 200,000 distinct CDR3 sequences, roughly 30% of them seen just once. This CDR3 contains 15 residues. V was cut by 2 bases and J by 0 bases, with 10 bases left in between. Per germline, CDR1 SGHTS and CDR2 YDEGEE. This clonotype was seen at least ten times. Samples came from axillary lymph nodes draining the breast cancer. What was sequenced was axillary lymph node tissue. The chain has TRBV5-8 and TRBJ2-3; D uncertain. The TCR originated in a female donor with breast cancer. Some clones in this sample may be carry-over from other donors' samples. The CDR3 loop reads CASSFTQTSTDTQYF. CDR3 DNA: TGTGCCAGCAGCTTCACCCAGACTAGCACAGATACGCAGTATTTT. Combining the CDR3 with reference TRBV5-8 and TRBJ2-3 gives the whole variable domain EAGVTQSPTHLIKTRGQQATLRCSPISGHTSVYWYQQALGLGLQFLLWYDEGEERNRGNFPPRFSGRQFPNYSSELNVNALELEDSALYLCASSFTQTSTDTQYFGPGTRLTVL.